The rows below give T cell receptor beta chains drawn from one sample of a study of vaccination effects on CD4 cells after COVID-19. These receptors are not linked to any known antigen. TCRdb's table, derived via immunoSEQ multiplex PCR, lists solely in-frame clones and lacks some. Seen here are around 56,000 clones, 65% to 80% observed once, and the top ten hold 2.5% to 3.5%. The sample here was CD4+ T cells from PBMCs cultured without peptide, taken before COVID-19 vaccination. The receptors shown here come from a human donor who received a COVID-19 vaccine. Each CDR3 is given with its conserved first and last residue. Fields, in order: D gene, V gene, J gene, clone size, CDR3 DNA, CDR3 protein. The D gene is left open where the match is weak. Some rows mark clone size as missing; the rest say once, few, many or name a class of expanded clone.

>TRBD1|TRBV7-2|TRBJ2-3|.
TGTGCCAGCAGCTTACGACCGACAGGGGGCTACGATACGCAGTATTTT
CASSLRPTGGYDTQYF
>.|TRBV10-1|TRBJ2-3|.
TGCGCCAGCAGTGAGTGGGGGACACCTAGCACAGATACGCAGTATTTT
CASSEWGTPSTDTQYF
>.|TRBV11-2|TRBJ2-4|once
TGTGCCAGCAGCAGTCTTCAGGGTTACAAAAACATTCAGTACTTC
CASSSLQGYKNIQYF
>.|TRBV7-3|TRBJ2-1|.
TGTGCCAGCAGCTTAGAAGGTTTCGTTGAGCAGTTCTTC
CASSLEGFVEQFF
>.|TRBV11-1|TRBJ1-2|few
TGTGCCAGCAGCTTGGGGGCTAATTATGGCTACACCTTC
CASSLGANYGYTF
>TRBD1|TRBV25-1|TRBJ1-1|.
TGTGCCAGCAGCCAGGGGGGGGGTACTGAAGCTTTCTTT
CASSQGGGTEAFF
>.|TRBV5-1|TRBJ1-1|.
TGCGCCAGCAGCTTGGGGGGGCGGGAAGGCTACGGCACTGAAGCTTTCTTT
CASSLGGREGYGTEAFF
>.|TRBV6-5|TRBJ1-6|.
TGTGCCAGCAGTTACCAGGGTTCTAATTCACCCCTCCACTTT
CASSYQGSNSPLHF
>.|TRBV15|TRBJ1-6|.
TGTGCCACCAGCAGAGATGAAAGATCGGAGCTAAATTCACCCCTCCACTTT
CATSRDERSELNSPLHF
>.|TRBV20-1|TRBJ1-4|.
TGCAGTGCTGGGCCTAATGAAAAACTGTTTTTT
CSAGPNEKLFF
>.|TRBV2|TRBJ1-2|.
TGTGCCAGCAGGGTTCGGGGGTTGAGTGGCTACACCTTC
CASRVRGLSGYTF
>.|TRBV5-6|TRBJ1-2|.
TGTGCCAGCAGCCCTCCCAGCCAGCTCTATGGCTACACCTTC
CASSPPSQLYGYTF
>.|TRBV19|TRBJ1-1|.
TGTGCCAGTAGTATAAGGGGAATGAACACTGAAGCTTTCTTT
CASSIRGMNTEAFF
>.|TRBV5-1|TRBJ2-3|once
TGCGCCAGCAGCTCCATGGGCACTGGGGACGCAGATACGCAGTATTTT
CASSSMGTGDADTQYF
>.|TRBV7-2|TRBJ1-2|.
TGTGCCAGCAGCCTCCGGAACGGGGCCCTTGGCTACACCTTC
CASSLRNGALGYTF
>TRBD1|TRBV7-2|TRBJ2-5|.
TGTGCCAGCAGCTTAGGAACGGCCAGGGGGCAAGAGACCCAGTACTTC
CASSLGTARGQETQYF
>TRBD1|TRBV28|TRBJ1-3|.
TGTGCCAGCGGACCGACAGGGTCTCCGGGAAACACCATATATTTT
CASGPTGSPGNTIYF
>.|TRBV9|TRBJ1-5|.
TGTGCCAGCAGCGCCTACAGGGACTATCAGCCCCAGCATTTT
CASSAYRDYQPQHF
>TRBD1|TRBV7-2|TRBJ2-3|.
TGTGCCAGCAGCCCGACAGGGGTCGATACGCAGTATTTT
CASSPTGVDTQYF
>.|TRBV5-6|TRBJ1-1|.
TGTGCCAGCAGCTTAGTGGACAGCATGAACACTGAAGCTTTCTTT
CASSLVDSMNTEAFF
>.|TRBV5-4|TRBJ1-1|.
TGTGCCAGCAGCTGGGTTGATGGGACTGAAGCTTTCTTT
CASSWVDGTEAFF
>TRBD1|TRBV18|TRBJ1-2|.
TGTGCCAGCTCAACAGGGGGAGCTAACTATGGCTACACCTTC
CASSTGGANYGYTF
>.|TRBV3-1/TRBV3-2|TRBJ2-2|.
TGTGCCAGCAGCCGCCCGGATCCGCAGGGGCCCGGGGAGCTGTTTTTT
CASSRPDPQGPGELFF
>.|TRBV7-8|TRBJ1-5|.
TGTGCCAGCAGCTTAGCAGGGCGTAGGGGCAATCAGCCCCAGCATTTT
CASSLAGRRGNQPQHF
>TRBD1|TRBV19|TRBJ2-5|.
TGTGCCAGTAGTATGGGGACGACAGGGGGCGAGACCCAGTACTTC
CASSMGTTGGETQYF
>.|TRBV28|TRBJ1-3|.
TGTGCCAGCGGGGGGATTAATGGAAACACCATATATTTT
CASGGINGNTIYF
>.|TRBV6-6|TRBJ2-5|.
TGTGCCAGCAGTTACAGGGGAGGAGAGACCCAGTACTTC
CASSYRGGETQYF
>.|TRBV6-5|TRBJ1-6|once
TGTGCCAGCAGGTCGATCCACAATCCTTCACCCCTCCACTTT
CASRSIHNPSPLHF
>.|TRBV2|TRBJ1-2|.
TGTGCCAGCAGAGACCCCGGTAGCTACACCTTC
CASRDPGSYTF
>.|TRBV6-5|TRBJ1-1|few
TGTGCCAGCAGCACTAAAGGGGATGAAGCTTTCTTT
CASSTKGDEAFF
>.|TRBV5-8|TRBJ1-1|.
TGTGCCAGCCCTACCAGTTACTTGACAGTAGAGGACACTGAAGCTTTCTTT
CASPTSYLTVEDTEAFF
>.|TRBV25-1|TRBJ2-1|.
TGTGCCAGCAGTGGAGATATCGGACGTTCCAATGAGCAGTTCTTC
CASSGDIGRSNEQFF
>.|TRBV6-1|TRBJ2-2|once
TGTGCCAGCAGTGAATTCGGGCTAGCGTCGCTGTTTTTT
CASSEFGLASLFF
>.|TRBV6-2/TRBV6-3|TRBJ2-3|.
TGTGCCAGCAGTTACCGAAGGGCCCAGGGAGATACGCAGTATTTT
CASSYRRAQGDTQYF
>.|TRBV18|TRBJ1-6|.
TGTGCCAGCTCACCACTTGACAGTAATAATTCACCCCTCCACTTT
CASSPLDSNNSPLHF
>.|TRBV6-6|TRBJ2-1|.
TGTGCCAGCAGAAATGCAGGGGTCTCCTACAATGAGCAGTTCTTC
CASRNAGVSYNEQFF
>TRBD1|TRBV6-5|TRBJ1-1|.
TGTGCCAGCAGTTATGGGGACAGGGCATCGAACACTGAAGCTTTCTTT
CASSYGDRASNTEAFF
>.|TRBV6-5|TRBJ2-1|.
TGTGCCAGCAGTTACTCGGGGGCGCGTTCGGATGAGCAGTTCTTC
CASSYSGARSDEQFF
>.|TRBV29-1|TRBJ2-3|.
TGCAGCGTTGAGGGGGACGGCAGTCACGATACGCAGTATTTT
CSVEGDGSHDTQYF
>.|TRBV2|TRBJ1-4|.
TGTGCCAGCAGTGCGCCTCTTGGGGGGGAAACTAATGAAAAACTGTTTTTT
CASSAPLGGETNEKLFF
>.|TRBV5-1|TRBJ2-1|.
TGCGCCAGCAGCTTGGCACAGGGTGCCCACAATGAGCAGTTCTTC
CASSLAQGAHNEQFF
>.|TRBV24-1|TRBJ2-2|once
TGTGCCACCAGTTTCGGACACTACACCGGGGAGCTGTTTTTT
CATSFGHYTGELFF
>.|TRBV11-1|TRBJ1-3|once
TGTGCCAGCAGCCACGGACAGCAGAGGGACACCATATATTTT
CASSHGQQRDTIYF
>.|TRBV7-8|TRBJ1-3|.
TGTGCCAGCAGCTACAACAGCAACTCTGGAAACACCATATATTTT
CASSYNSNSGNTIYF
>.|TRBV4-2|TRBJ2-3|once
TGTGCCAGCAGCCAAGATCTTGGGTATACGCAGTATTTT
CASSQDLGYTQYF
>.|TRBV7-3|TRBJ1-5|.
TGTGCCAGCAGCTTAACACACCTTCAGCCCCAGCATTTT
CASSLTHLQPQHF
>.|TRBV7-2|TRBJ1-3|.
TGTGCCAGCAGCTCACCGAGCTCTGGAAACACCATATATTTT
CASSSPSSGNTIYF
>TRBD1|TRBV12-5|TRBJ2-2|few
TGTGCTAGTGCCAGGGGGACCACCCCCGGGGAGCTGTTTTTT
CASARGTTPGELFF
>.|TRBV28|TRBJ2-2|.
TGTGCCAGCAGGGCCGGGACAATTAACACCGGGGAGCTGTTTTTT
CASRAGTINTGELFF
>.|TRBV19|TRBJ1-2|.
TGTGCCAGTAGCGAGACGAGCTACACCTTC
CASSETSYTF
>TRBD1|TRBV5-1|TRBJ1-2|few
TGCGCCAGCAGCGCCGAGACAGGGGGCCTGGGTGGCTACACCTTC
CASSAETGGLGGYTF